This T cell receptor beta chain was sequenced during a study of molecular identifiers for immune sequencing clone quantification. TCRdb used MiXCR to reprocess the PCR reads, holding one entry per CDR3 protein. The sample holds around 43,000 distinct CDR3 sequences; under 25% are singletons and the top ten take about 1.2%. Naive CD8 T cells were FACS-sorted by CD8+CD4-CCR7+CD45RA+ markers. Trimming cost V 2 bases and J 2 bases, with 4 bases left between them. Germline loops: CDR1 SEHNR, CDR2 FQNEAQ (reference sequence). The CDR3 contains 13 residues. There are many counts of this clonotype. The J gene is TRBJ1-5, the V gene TRBV7-9; D unresolved. This TCR derives from a human donor in good health. Some libraries in this study had Jurkat cell RNA spiked in. The sample was naive CD8+ T cells from blood, with Jurkat cell RNA spiked in. Sample subset: FACS-sorted CD8+CD4-CCR7+CD45RA+ naive T cells. The CDR3 coding sequence is TGTGCCAGCAGCTTACCTGGCAATCAGCCCCAGCATTTT. This sequence encodes CASSLPGNQPQHF.